The 6 T cell receptor beta chains reported below all come from one sample, sequenced in a study of T cells in localized non-small cell lung cancer. Generated by immunoSEQ multiplex PCR, the TCRdb table keeps only in-frame clones and is missing some. The sample carries 25,000 to 35,000 clones, roughly nine tenths recorded once. The specimen comprised PBMCs, sampled before any cancer treatment. These receptors all come from a man aged 35 to 69 with stage II lung adenocarcinoma.

The genes are TRBV19 and TRBJ1-5; weak D call: TRBD1 (6 bases). Trimming removed 5 bases from V and 1 base from J, with 12 bases in between. CDR3 length: 15 amino acids. Germline assignment: CDR1 LNHDA and CDR2 SQIVND (reference sequence). CDR3 protein: CASSLGTRSNQPQHF. The CDR3 bases are TGTGCCAGTAGTCTTGGGACACGGAGCAATCAGCCCCAGCATTTT. The full variable domain, with the rest looked up from reference TRBV19 and TRBJ1-5, is DGGITQSPKYLFRKEGQNVTLSCEQNLNHDAMYWYRQDPGQGLRLIYYSQIVNDFQKGDIAEGYSVSREKKESFPLTVTSAQKNPTAFYLCASSLGTRSNQPQHFGDGTRLSIL.

Worth noting for this clone: Other DNA sequences of this sample code for an identical CDR3. V and J are TRBV7-8 and TRBJ1-2, with unresolved D. V lost 1 base, J lost 0 bases, and 9 bases lay in between. Germline assignment: CDR1 SGHVS and CDR2 FQNEAQ. CDR3 length equals 15 residues. For the CDR3, the DNA is TGTGCCAGCAGCTTAGTCCTGCAAGCTAACTATGGCTACACCTTC. Its translation is CASSLVLQANYGYTF.

This chain uses TRBV7-2 with TRBJ2-7; D remains unclear. The CDR3 is made up of 16 amino acids. V lost 5 bases, J lost 0 bases, and 17 bases lay in between. Germline CDR1 is SGHTA and CDR2 is FQGNSA. CDR3 DNA: TGTGCCAGCAGCCCCCCCTCACCCCCGAGCTCCTACGAGCAGTACTTC. As protein: CASSPPSPPSSYEQYF.

CDR3 DNA sequence: TGTGCCAGCTCTCCCAGCCCGGCCCCGAGGGAGCAGTACTTC. This translates into CASSPSPAPREQYF. J is TRBJ2-7 and V is TRBV28; D is unclear. In germline, CDR1 is MDHEN, CDR2 SYDVKM. Trimming shortened V by 8 bases and J by 7 bases, and 21 bases separated the two germline ends. The CDR3 covers 14 residues.

V usage is TRBV28 and J usage is TRBJ2-1; D remains ambiguous. Germline CDR1 reads MDHEN; CDR2 reads SYDVKM. The CDR3 consists of 15 residues. The ends were cut back, 4 bases at V and 3 bases at J, with 13 bases in the middle. The CDR3 nucleotides are TGTGCCAGCAGTTCCTTACTGGAAATCTACAATGAGCAGTTCTTC. Translating it yields CASSSLLEIYNEQFF.

The rearrangement joins TRBV7-2 to TRBJ2-7, with 7 bases matching TRBD2. Germline V gives CDR1 SGHTA, CDR2 FQGNSA. J gave up 0 bases and V 3 bases, and 5 bases lay outside the gene matches. The CDR3 totals 15 residues. This CDR3 is CASSLGGFSSYEQYF. The DNA for the CDR3 is TGTGCCAGCAGCTTGGGGGGGTTTAGCTCCTACGAGCAGTACTTC. Using reference TRBV7-2 and TRBJ2-7 for the parts outside the CDR3, the full variable domain is GAGVSQSPSNKVTEKGKDVELRCDPISGHTALYWYRQSLGQGLEFLIYFQGNSAPDKSGLPSDRFSAERTGGSVSTLTIQRTQQEDSAVYLCASSLGGFSSYEQYFGPGTRLTVT.